This entry lists 10 T cell receptor beta chains sequenced from one sample in a study of patients and donors after allogeneic stem cell transplantation. TCRdb independently ran MiXCR on the RT-PCR reads; one entry per CDR3 protein. The sample lists 390,000 or so distinct CDR3 sequences, 16% seen once, with roughly 7% in the top ten. What was sequenced was blood, either unsorted or a sorted T cell fraction (not recorded which). Receptors originate from a human donor who was either an allogeneic HSCT recipient or a stem cell or donor lymphocyte infusion donor (not recorded which). It is not recorded whose cells these are; they may come from a transplant donor.

The chain recombines TRBV20-1 with TRBJ2-7; 7 bases are a match to TRBD2. V lost 4 bases and J lost 8; bases outside the gene matches: 14. Germline V gives CDR1 DFQATT, CDR2 SNEGSKA (reference sequence). The CDR3 sequence is 14 residues long. The CDR3: CSATPGRERRKQYF. CDR3 DNA sequence: TGCAGTGCTACCCCGGGGAGGGAGCGACGGAAGCAGTACTTC.

This clonotype came up many times. The chain is built from TRBV12-3 or TRBV12-4 and TRBJ2-7; no clear D gene. Trimming removed 6 bases from V and 2 bases from J, with 14 bases in between. The CDR3 consists of 14 residues. The CDR3 loop reads CASSLLVGTYEQYF. In nucleotides, the CDR3 is TGTGCCAGCAGCCTATTGGTGGGCACCTACGAGCAGTACTTC.

This clonotype turned up a few times. The CDR3 is CAKEGPGRNTIYF. CDR3 DNA sequence: TGTGCCAAGGAGGGGCCAGGGAGAAACACCATATATTTT. The V and J genes are TRBV7-9 and TRBJ1-3; a weak D match, TRBD1 (5 bases). V gave up 10 bases and J gave up 5 bases, with 15 bases separating them. The CDR3 contains 13 residues. Germline V lookup: CDR1 SEHNR, CDR2 FQNEAQ (reference sequence).

This clonotype was observed a few times. The gene calls are TRBV6-4 and TRBJ2-3; the match to TRBD1 covers 9 bases. The CDR3 loop spans 15 amino acids. With 3 bases clipped from V and 4 bases from J, the junction kept 5 bases outside the gene matches. Germline CDR1 reads MRHNA; CDR2 reads SNTAGT. In DNA form, the CDR3 reads TGTGCCAGCAGTGAACGGGACAGGGCAGCAGATACGCAGTATTTT. Its protein is CASSERDRAADTQYF.

This chain uses TRBV10-3 with TRBJ2-7; D is undetermined. The CDR3 runs to 15 residues. V lost 2 bases, J lost 6 bases, and 17 bases lay in between. Germline V gene sequence: CDR1 ENHRY, CDR2 SYGVKD. CDR3 residues: CAISEQAHYSSEQYF. The CDR3 DNA sequence: TGTGCCATCAGTGAGCAGGCACATTATTCATCCGAGCAGTACTTC.

The CDR3 DNA is TGTGCCAGCAGCGTAGCATCAGGGGCAGGGTCCTACGAGCAGTACTTC. It yields the protein CASSVASGAGSYEQYF. The rearrangement uses TRBV9 and TRBJ2-7, with D perhaps TRBD1 (6 bases). CDR1 and CDR2 from the germline V gene are SGDLS and YYNGEE. This CDR3 has 16 residues. The V and J ends lost 0 bases and 1 base respectively, with 14 bases between them.

The V call is TRBV2, the J call TRBJ1-1, with unresolved D. V lost 6 bases to trimming and J lost 4 bases, with 12 bases between them. The CDR3 is made up of 13 amino acids. The germline CDR1 and CDR2 sequences are SNHLY and FYNNEI. CDR3 sequence reads: CASREESPTEAFF. The CDR3 bases are TGTGCCAGCAGGGAGGAGTCGCCCACTGAAGCTTTCTTT.

The J gene is TRBJ2-5, the V gene TRBV16; D assignment may be TRBD1 or TRBD2 (5 bases each). The CDR3 covers 15 residues. V was cut by 7 bases and J by 0 bases, with 15 bases left in between. CDR1 is KGHSY and CDR2 is FQNENV in the germline V gene. DNA of the CDR3: TGTGCCAGCAACCAGGGCGGAGGACACCAAGAGACCCAGTACTTC. Translated, it gives CASNQGGGHQETQYF.

At least ten counts were recorded for this clonotype. The chain carries TRBV7-9 and TRBJ1-1; no firm D call. The CDR3 consists of 12 residues. Germline loops: CDR1 SEHNR, CDR2 FQNEAQ (reference sequence). V dropped 6 bases and J dropped 7 bases, with 12 bases sitting between them. CDR3: CASRDGKGEAFF. In DNA, the CDR3 is TGTGCCAGCAGAGATGGGAAAGGTGAAGCTTTCTTT.

The chain employs TRBV20-1 and TRBJ1-5, with D perhaps TRBD1 (5 bases). Germline V gene lookup returns CDR1 DFQATT and CDR2 SNEGSKA (reference sequence). The CDR3 is made up of 15 amino acids. V lost 2 bases and J 0 bases, leaving 11 bases between the germline ends. CDR3 region: CSARKQDYSNQPQHF. The DNA of the CDR3 is TGCAGTGCTAGAAAACAGGACTATAGCAATCAGCCCCAGCATTTT.